A selection of T cell receptor beta chains follows, all from one sample in a study of identical twins. TCRdb passed the 5' RACE reads through MiXCR, listing each CDR3 protein once. Found here are more than 1.5 million distinct CDR3 sequences, under 35% of them singletons; the top ten hold approximately 0.29%. Sequenced sample: cord blood. The receptors were sampled from a newborn girl in good health. Both conserved end residues are part of each CDR3. Fields, in order: D gene, V gene, J gene, clone size, CDR3 protein, CDR3 DNA. A D gene is named only where the DNA matches it firmly. Size is stated for part of the rows, as once, few or many counts, or as a class when the clone is expanded.

.	TRBV28	TRBJ1-6	.	CASSLWQSTLHF	TGTGCCAGCAGTTTATGGCAATCCACCCTCCACTTT
.	TRBV20-1	TRBJ1-1	few	CSAPRLSTEAFF	TGCAGTGCTCCCCGATTAAGCACTGAAGCTTTCTTT
TRBD2	TRBV14	TRBJ2-3	few	CASSPNWGRAVLDTQYF	TGTGCCAGCAGCCCCAATTGGGGGAGGGCCGTCTTGGATACGCAGTATTTT
.	TRBV5-1	TRBJ2-5	many	CASSLEHQETQYF	TGTGCCAGCAGCTTAGAACACCAAGAGACCCAGTACTTC
.	TRBV4-1	TRBJ1-4	.	CASSEQVNEKLFF	TGCGCCAGCAGCGAACAGGTTAATGAAAAACTGTTTTTT
TRBD1	TRBV20-1	TRBJ2-7	.	CSARAPGTGEYEQYF	TGCAGTGCTAGAGCCCCCGGGACAGGGGAGTACGAGCAGTACTTC
.	TRBV27	TRBJ1-5	.	CASSLWRGSNQPQHF	TGTGCCAGCAGTTTATGGCGAGGTAGCAATCAGCCCCAGCATTTT
.	TRBV29-1	TRBJ2-7	few	CSVAGTYEQYF	TGCAGCGTCGCAGGGACCTACGAGCAGTACTTC
TRBD1	TRBV29-1	TRBJ1-5	.	CSVAPQGAGQPQHF	TGCAGCGTGGCCCCACAGGGGGCAGGTCAGCCCCAGCATTTT
.	TRBV14	TRBJ2-1	.	CVSSQPGVSNEQFF	TGTGTCAGCAGCCAACCGGGGGTGAGCAATGAGCAGTTCTTC
TRBD1	TRBV28	TRBJ1-5	.	CASSLGTGRDQPQHF	TGTGCCAGCAGTTTAGGGACAGGGAGGGATCAGCCCCAGCATTTT
.	TRBV29-1	TRBJ1-1	.	CSASHRRDTEAFF	TGCAGCGCCAGTCACCGCAGGGACACTGAAGCTTTCTTT
.	TRBV20-1	TRBJ2-7	.	CSASPGGLSYEQYF	TGCAGTGCTAGCCCGGGGGGCCTATCCTACGAGCAGTACTTC
TRBD1	TRBV10-3	TRBJ1-3	.	CAISEHRDRVFLETGNTIYF	TGTGCCATCAGTGAGCACCGGGACAGGGTCTTTCTCGAAACTGGAAACACCATATATTTT
TRBD2	TRBV4-2	TRBJ2-1	.	CASSQAAGGPYEQFF	TGTGCCAGCAGCCAAGCAGCGGGAGGGCCCTATGAGCAGTTCTTC
.	TRBV4-2	TRBJ2-1	few	CASSPPTARAEQFF	TGTGCCAGCAGCCCCCCGACCGCTCGGGCTGAGCAGTTCTTC
.	TRBV6-6	TRBJ2-1	few	CASSSDGKYNEQFF	TGTGCCAGCAGTTCTGACGGGAAATACAATGAGCAGTTCTTC
.	TRBV4-2	TRBJ1-5	few	CASSRAFARPQHF	TGTGCCAGCAGTCGGGCCTTTGCCCGGCCCCAGCATTTT
TRBD2	TRBV2	TRBJ2-3	.	CASDLAGGLTHTQYF	TGTGCCAGCGATCTAGCGGGGGGACTCACCCATACGCAGTATTTT
.	TRBV27	TRBJ2-3	.	CASSFQGLTQYF	TGTGCCAGCAGTTTTCAGGGGTTGACGCAGTATTTT
TRBD2	TRBV4-1	TRBJ2-4	few	CASSQPTSGGAKNIQYF	TGCGCCAGCAGCCAACCGACTAGCGGGGGGGCCAAAAACATTCAGTACTTC
TRBD2	TRBV29-1	TRBJ2-3	.	CSVEGRPFRGRASAVYTDTQYF	TGCAGCGTTGAAGGTCGTCCCTTTAGAGGGAGGGCATCTGCGGTGTACACAGATACGCAGTATTTT
TRBD1	TRBV25-1	TRBJ2-7	few	CASSQTGALQYEQYF	TGTGCCAGCAGTCAAACAGGGGCTTTACAGTACGAGCAGTACTTC
.	TRBV5-1	TRBJ1-1	.	CASVDPTGTEAFF	TGCGCCAGCGTTGACCCCACGGGCACTGAAGCTTTCTTT
.	TRBV5-1	TRBJ1-1	many	CASSLEGTEAFF	TGCGCCAGCAGCTTGGAGGGCACTGAAGCTTTCTTT
.	TRBV20-1	TRBJ1-5	.	CSGMGSNQPQHF	TGCAGTGGGATGGGTAGCAATCAGCCCCAGCATTTT
TRBD2	TRBV4-1	TRBJ2-5	.	CASSQVGLAGSSYNEQYF	TGCGCCAGCAGCCAAGTCGGACTAGCGGGAAGCTCCTACAATGAGCAGTACTTC
.	TRBV12-3/TRBV12-4	TRBJ2-3	.	CASGSGDTQYF	TGTGCCAGCGGGTCGGGGGATACGCAGTATTTT
.	TRBV12-3/TRBV12-4	TRBJ2-3	once	CACSLGHRADTQYF	TGTGCCTGCAGTTTGGGTCACCGCGCAGATACGCAGTATTTT
TRBD1	TRBV27	TRBJ1-2	.	CAGSLFRGRDANYGYTF	TGTGCCGGCAGTTTATTCAGGGGGCGAGACGCTAACTATGGCTACACCTTC
.	TRBV6-1	TRBJ1-2	few	CASRGPTITGNDGYTF	TGTGCCAGCAGAGGACCTACAATAACAGGGAATGATGGCTACACCTTC
.	TRBV11-2	TRBJ2-2	.	CASSLPTGWAGELFF	TGTGCCAGCAGCTTGCCTACCGGGTGGGCCGGGGAGCTGTTTTTT